The clone carrying this T cell receptor (beta chain) was found many times. Its target is not known. Germline V CDR1 and CDR2: LNHDA, SQIVND (reference sequence). The CDR3 covers 12 residues. Deletions cut 3 bases from V and 8 bases from J, with 5 bases between. Patients picked for sequencing had shown CD8+CD57+ cell expansion detected by flow cytometry. Genomic DNA templated the TCR beta VDJ and CDR3 profiling. Via MiXCR, TCRdb re-called the reads, giving one row per CDR3 protein. The sample has hundreds of thousands of distinct CDR3 sequences, under 40% seen once; the top ten hold 0.7% to 1%. The data were obtained in a study of CD8+CD57+ T cells in acquired aplastic anemia. Study in general: Quantities of DNA derived from sorted CD4+ and CD8+ cells averaged roughly 3.4 ug. General study findings and limits: Approximately 30 was the count of CD8+ CDR3 sequences that patients shared with controls.

The J gene is TRBJ1-6, the V gene TRBV19; D not certain. Sequenced sample: sorted CD4+, CD8+, or CD8+CD57+ T cells (not recorded which) from PBMCs. The source is a human donor with aplastic anemia. The CDR3 sequence is CASSIPYSPLHF. In DNA form, the CDR3 reads TGTGCCAGTAGTATTCCGTATTCACCCCTCCACTTT.